Below are 23 T cell receptor beta chains sequenced from a single sample in a study of CD8 T cells in ankylosing spondylitis. Study results and caveats: It appeared that ankylosing spondylitis blood was characterized by a TCR beta motif of several highly homologous variants.

TCRdb itself ran the 5' RACE reads through MiXCR, one entry per CDR3 protein. This sample yields about 90,000 distinct CDR3 sequences, of which roughly 9% are seen a single time; over 25% belongs to the top ten. For these receptors, no antigen is known. Specimen: blood, either unsorted or a sorted T cell fraction (not recorded which). The source is a male donor with ankylosing spondylitis.

This clonotype appeared many times. This chain connects TRBV20-1 to TRBJ2-1, with TRBD2 matching 9 bases. CDR3 length: 16 residues. The germline gives CDR1 DFQATT, CDR2 SNEGSKA (reference sequence). V trimming: 5 bases; J trimming: 0 bases; junction bases outside the gene matches: 8. The CDR3 spells CSALDPSGNSYNEQFF. Here the CDR3 DNA reads TGCAGTGCTCTTGATCCTAGCGGGAACTCCTACAATGAGCAGTTCTTC.

This clonotype has ten or more counts. This chain joins TRBV7-9 and TRBJ2-1; D is uncertain. The CDR3 has 17 residues. With 4 bases removed from V and 1 base from J, the gap between germline ends came to 17 bases. The germline CDR1 and CDR2 sequences are SEHNR and FQNEAQ (reference sequence). CDR3 loop: CASSSRLLRASYNEQFF. In DNA, the CDR3 is TGTGCCAGCAGCTCGAGACTTCTCCGGGCTTCCTACAATGAGCAGTTCTTC. Full variable domain (missing parts from reference TRBV7-9 and TRBJ2-1): DTGVSQNPRHKITKRGQNVTFRCDPISEHNRLYWYRQTLGQGPEFLTYFQNEAQLEKSRLLSDRFSAERPKGSFSTLEIQRTEQGDSAMYLCASSSRLLRASYNEQFFGPGTRLTVL.

This clonotype was counted at least ten times. The chain employs TRBV12-3 or TRBV12-4 and TRBJ1-1; D possibly corresponds to TRBD1 (6 bases). V lost 2 bases and J 3 bases, leaving 13 bases between the germline ends. The CDR3 runs to 15 residues. As DNA, the CDR3 is TGTGCCAGCAGTTTATTAGCAGGGGTGGACACTGAAGCTTTCTTT. This translates into CASSLLAGVDTEAFF.

There are a few counts of this clonotype. The chain couples TRBV20-1 to TRBJ1-4; no clear D gene. CDR1 DFQATT and CDR2 SNEGSKA come from the germline V gene (reference sequence). V lost 0 bases to trimming and J lost 7 bases, with 15 bases between them. The CDR3 is 15 amino acids. The chain's CDR3 is CSARDEQRPGEKLFF. CDR3 DNA sequence: TGCAGTGCTAGAGATGAACAGAGGCCGGGTGAAAAACTGTTTTTT.

This clonotype was seen more than once but under ten times. The chain joins TRBV30 to TRBJ2-7, with 11 bases matching TRBD2. The V segment lost 2 bases and the J segment 6 bases; nucleotides outside the gene matches: 9. The germline V gene has CDR1 GTSNPN and CDR2 SVGIG (reference sequence). The CDR3 has 15 amino acids. The CDR3 spells CAWSLGLAGVREQYF. The DNA for the CDR3 is TGTGCCTGGAGTCTAGGACTAGCGGGTGTCCGCGAGCAGTACTTC.

A few counts support this clonotype. The chain uses TRBV13 and TRBJ2-7; D not certain. The CDR3 spans 15 residues. Trimming cost V 5 bases and J 3 bases, with 17 bases left between them. The V gene's germline CDR1 is PRHDT and CDR2 FYEKMQ (reference sequence). The CDR3 DNA reads TGTGCCAGCAGCCCGCTCGGCGAGGAGAGCTACGAGCAGTACGTC. Its protein is CASSPLGEESYEQYV.

V is TRBV12-3 or TRBV12-4 and J is TRBJ2-1, with 10 bases identical to TRBD1. V was clipped by 6 bases and J by 6 bases; unmatched bases: 8. This CDR3 contains 15 residues. The CDR3 sequence is CASSLGQGGSNEQFF. In DNA form, the CDR3 reads TGTGCCAGCAGCCTTGGACAGGGGGGAAGCAATGAGCAGTTCTTC.

This clonotype was counted ten times or more. The chain couples TRBV10-3 to TRBJ2-5, with D possibly TRBD2 on 6 matching bases. Deletions cut 2 bases from V and 5 bases from J, with 15 bases between. Germline loops: CDR1 ENHRY, CDR2 SYGVKD. CDR3 size: 15 residues. The CDR3 sequence: CAISEVGGEIETQYF. CDR3 sequence (DNA): TGTGCCATCAGTGAGGTGGGGGGAGAGATCGAGACCCAGTACTTC.

In this sample, this clonotype turned up many times. J is TRBJ1-1 and V is TRBV7-6; D is undetermined. The CDR3 is 13 amino acids. The germline V gene encodes CDR1 SGHVS and CDR2 FNYEAQ. The V end lost 0 bases, the J end lost 1 base, and 3 bases lay between the germline ends. The chain's CDR3 is CASSLAGNTEAFF. CDR3 nucleotides: TGTGCCAGCAGCTTAGCGGGGAACACTGAAGCTTTCTTT.

The rearrangement uses TRBV30 and TRBJ2-3, with D possibly TRBD2 on 6 matching bases. The length of the CDR3 is 17 residues. V lost 7 bases and J 2 bases, leaving 25 bases between the germline ends. Germline-derived CDR1 and CDR2 are GTSNPN and SVGIG (reference sequence). CDR3 coding DNA: TGTGCCTCCTCTTACGGGAGCAACATCATGTCCACAGATACGCAGTATTTT. Protein: CASSYGSNIMSTDTQYF. Based on the CDR3 plus reference TRBV30 and TRBJ2-3, the full variable domain is SQTIHQWPATLVQPVGSPLSLECTVEGTSNPNLYWYRQAAGRGLQLLFYSVGIGQISSEVPQNLSASRPQDRQFILSSKKLLLSDSGFYLCASSYGSNIMSTDTQYFGPGTRLTVL.

The table lists this clonotype with many counts. This chain joins TRBV4-1 and TRBJ1-1, with a possible D match to TRBD1 (6 bases). This CDR3 region has 14 residues. Germline V lookup: CDR1 MGHRA, CDR2 YSYEKL. The V end lost 0 bases, the J end lost 7 bases, and 12 bases lay between the germline ends. The CDR3 DNA sequence: TGCGCCAGCAGCCAAGAGGGACACCAAGATGAAGCTTTCTTT. This gives the protein CASSQEGHQDEAFF.

CDR3 residues: CASSLIAGGATNEQFF. CDR3 nucleotides: TGTGCCAGCAGCTTAATAGCGGGAGGGGCTACGAATGAGCAGTTCTTC. This rearrangement joins TRBV11-2 to TRBJ2-1; 11 positions agree with TRBD2. CDR3 length: 16 amino acids. Trimming took 2 bases from V and 7 from J; bases not matched to a gene: 7. Germline V CDR1 and CDR2: SGHAT, FQNNGV.

This clonotype has ten or more counts. The chain recombines TRBV4-1 with TRBJ2-7, with D possibly matching TRBD1 (5 bases). V dropped 2 bases and J dropped 2 bases, with 10 bases sitting between them. The CDR3 is 14 residues long. CDR1 and CDR2 from the germline V gene are MGHRA and YSYEKL. Here the CDR3 reads CASSQKTGAYEQYV. CDR3 in DNA: TGCGCCAGCAGCCAAAAAACAGGAGCCTACGAGCAGTACGTC.

The table lists this clonotype with many counts. V usage is TRBV15 and J usage is TRBJ2-3, with a weak D call TRBD2 (6 bases). Germline V gene lookup returns CDR1 LNHNV and CDR2 YYDKDF (reference sequence). There are 16 residues in the CDR3. V dropped 6 bases and J dropped 5 bases, with 21 bases sitting between them. CDR3 nucleotides: TGTGCCACCAGTGCTACCCCTAGCGCCCGTCAAGATACGCAGTATTTT. Translating gives CATSATPSARQDTQYF. The full variable domain, in which reference TRBV15 and TRBJ2-3 provide the parts outside the CDR3, is DAMVIQNPRYQVTQFGKPVTLSCSQTLNHNVMYWYQQKSSQAPKLLFHYYDKDFNNEADTPDNFQSRRPNTSFCFLDIRSPGLGDTAMYLCATSATPSARQDTQYFGPGTRLTVL.

The V call is TRBV30, the J call TRBJ1-1, with a possible D match to TRBD1 (5 bases). The V end was cut by 8 bases, the J end by 1 base, with 8 bases between. CDR3 size: 11 residues. Germline CDR1 and CDR2: GTSNPN and SVGIG (reference sequence). The DNA of the CDR3 is TGTGCCGTTACAGGGAACACTGAAGCTTTCTTT. Its translation: CAVTGNTEAFF.

The chain links TRBV20-1 to TRBJ2-1, with D possibly being TRBD2 (6 bases). Per germline, CDR1 DFQATT and CDR2 SNEGSKA (reference sequence). The CDR3 is 16 residues long. Deletions cut 0 bases from V and 0 bases from J, with 12 bases between. CDR3: CSARDFAGISYNEQFF. CDR3 nucleotides: TGCAGTGCTAGAGATTTCGCGGGGATCTCCTACAATGAGCAGTTCTTC.

Ten or more counts support this clonotype. V gene TRBV6-1 combines with J gene TRBJ2-1; 10 nucleotides line up with TRBD2. Germline-derived CDR1 and CDR2 are MNHNS and SASEGT. Trimming cost V 2 bases and J 7 bases; bases outside gene matches: 5. The CDR3 runs 15 residues. CDR3 residues: CASSEKREGRNEQFF. The CDR3, as DNA: TGTGCCAGCAGTGAAAAGCGGGAGGGCCGTAATGAGCAGTTCTTC.

This chain links TRBV6-1 with TRBJ1-1, with 8 bases lining up with TRBD1. The CDR3 has 13 residues. V trimming: 10 bases; J trimming: 7 bases; junction bases outside the gene matches: 11. The germline V gene has CDR1 MNHNS and CDR2 SASEGT. This chain's CDR3 is CATSSRGLGEAFF. In DNA form, the CDR3 reads TGTGCCACTTCAAGCAGGGGGCTGGGTGAAGCTTTCTTT.

This clonotype was picked up many times. The chain uses TRBV10-3 and TRBJ2-7; D might be TRBD1 (7 bases). Trimming pared 0 bases from V and 4 bases from J, leaving 13 bases between. This CDR3 has 15 amino acids. Germline-derived CDR1 and CDR2 are ENHRY and SYGVKD. The CDR3 nucleotides read TGTGCCATCAGTGAGTCGTTGGAGGGGGCTTACGAGCAGTACGTC. This encodes CAISESLEGAYEQYV.

This rearrangement joins TRBV4-2 to TRBJ2-7; TRBD1 might be the D (5 bases). The CDR3 spans 14 residues. Trimming cost V 1 base and J 5 bases, with 12 bases left between them. The germline gives CDR1 LGHNA, CDR2 YNFKEQ. The CDR3 region is CASSQAGQDNEQYF. CDR3 coding DNA: TGTGCCAGCAGCCAAGCCGGCCAGGACAACGAGCAGTACTTC.

The rearrangement links TRBV27 to TRBJ2-6; D is perhaps TRBD2 (6 bases). Germline CDR1 reads MNHEY; CDR2 reads SMNVEV (reference sequence). This CDR3 spans 16 amino acids. V was cut by 4 bases and J by 3 bases, with 13 bases left in between. CDR3: CASSSRESFGANVLTF. The CDR3 DNA follows: TGTGCCAGCAGTTCACGGGAGAGCTTTGGGGCCAACGTCCTGACTTTC.

This clonotype was seen only a few times. The CDR3 spells CASSLERRETQYF. The DNA for the CDR3 is TGTGCCAGCAGCCTGGAGCGTCGGGAGACCCAGTACTTC. The gene calls are TRBV11-2 and TRBJ2-5; D not certain. The CDR3 spans 13 residues. The V gene lost 5 bases and the J gene lost 5 bases, with 12 bases spanning the gap. The V gene's germline CDR1 is SGHAT and CDR2 FQNNGV.

This clonotype was counted at least ten times. This sequence joins TRBV12-5 and TRBJ2-3, with TRBD1 matching over 7 bases. Germline V gives CDR1 LGHNT, CDR2 FRNRAP. V gave up 6 bases and J gave up 14 bases; unmatched junction bases: 11. The CDR3 contains 12 residues. CDR3 DNA: TGTGCTAGTGGCCACCCGCTTGGGACAGTGTATTTT. Translating gives CASGHPLGTVYF.